Shown below are 21 T cell receptor beta chains from a single sample sequenced in a study of shared clonotypes between healthy human individuals. Some clones are missing from TCRdb's copy, which holds only in-frame ones; the method was immunoSEQ multiplex PCR. Of a few million clones in the sample, approximately 94% were seen once. Sequenced material: naive CD4+ T cells sorted from blood. The subset here: CD45RA+ positively selected. The receptors were sampled from a man aged 18-30 years in good health.

The rearrangement uses TRBV6-5 and TRBJ2-7, with TRBD1 matching over 9 bases. J was trimmed by 0 bases and V by 6 bases; bases with no gene match: 6. The CDR3 totals 15 residues. The V gene's germline CDR1 is MNHEY and CDR2 SVGAGI. CDR3 region: CASREGQGISYEQYF. The DNA of the CDR3 is TGTGCCAGCAGGGAGGGACAGGGAATCTCCTACGAGCAGTACTTC.

The chain links TRBV5-4 to TRBJ1-2, with D hard to call. Per germline, CDR1 SGHNT and CDR2 YYREEE (reference sequence). The CDR3 is 16 residues long. V was shortened by 0 bases and J by 0 bases, with 12 bases between the two germline ends. CDR3 sequence: CASSLAVDSSNYGYTF. The CDR3 DNA follows: TGTGCCAGCAGCTTGGCCGTGGATTCTTCTAACTATGGCTACACCTTC. Supplemented by reference TRBV5-4 and TRBJ1-2, the full variable domain reads ETGVTQSPTHLIKTRGQQVTLRCSSQSGHNTVSWYQQALGQGPQFIFQYYREEENGRGNFPPRFSGLQFPNYSSELNVNALELDDSALYLCASSLAVDSSNYGYTFGSGTRLTVV.

The rearrangement links TRBV28 to TRBJ1-3; tentative D call: TRBD1 (5 bases). CDR1 is MDHEN, CDR2 SYDVKM, per germline. Between the trimmed V and J ends, which lost 6 bases and 4 bases, there was a span of 19 bases. The CDR3 extends over 16 amino acids. CDR3: CASRGEVLGIGNTIYF. DNA for the CDR3: TGTGCCAGCAGGGGGGAGGTGCTCGGAATCGGAAACACCATATATTTT.

V and J are TRBV20-1 and TRBJ2-1, with 8 bases aligning to TRBD1. The CDR3 is 11 amino acids. Germline CDR1 is DFQATT and CDR2 is SNEGSKA (reference sequence). The CDR3 DNA sequence: TGCAGCACACAGGGGGACAGTGAGCAGTTCTTC. This gives the protein CSTQGDSEQFF.

The rearrangement links TRBV18 to TRBJ2-7; 7 bases match TRBD2. The CDR3 is 15 amino acids. Germline CDR1 KGHSH, CDR2 LQKENI. After removal of 2 bases from V and 7 bases from J, the junction contained 11 bases not matched to a gene. CDR3 amino acids: CASSPRDSQAGEQYF. In nucleotides, the CDR3 is TGTGCCAGCTCACCAAGGGACTCACAAGCGGGGGAGCAGTACTTC.

As to this clone: Compared with germline, one end of the junction differs, possibly owing to a read error. V gene TRBV29-1 combines with J gene TRBJ2-3, with 7 bases identical to TRBD2. CDR3 length: 13 amino acids. Germline CDR1 and CDR2: SQVTM and ANQGSEA. For the CDR3, the DNA is TGCAGCGTTGAGCAATGGGGGGGTACGCGGCCCAGTTTT. As protein: CSVEQWGGTRPSF.

The chain combines TRBV11-3 with TRBJ1-1; D is ambiguous. Germline V gene sequence: CDR1 SGHNT, CDR2 YENEEA. V was cut by 1 base and J by 1 base, with 13 bases left in between. CDR3 length: 16 residues. CDR3 bases: TGTGCCAGCAGCTTAGTGAGGCGCACGACGAACACTGAAGCTTTCTTT. This encodes CASSLVRRTTNTEAFF.

A word on this clone: Its ends do not fully match the called genes, so a read error is possible. This chain joins TRBV7-7 and TRBJ2-2; 10 positions agree with TRBD2. Germline CDR1 and CDR2: SSHAT and FNYEAQ (reference sequence). The CDR3 is made up of 17 amino acids. The chain's CDR3 is CASSPRTSGLVTGELFF. The CDR3 DNA reads as TGTGCTAGCAGCCCTAGGACTAGCGGACTAGTCACCGGGGAGCTGTTTTTT.

J is TRBJ1-3 and V is TRBV25-1; no firm D call. Trimming removed 6 bases from V and 0 bases from J, with 9 bases in between. The CDR3 runs to 14 residues. In germline, CDR1 is MGHDK, CDR2 SYGVNS. The CDR3 protein is CASSRAASGNTIYF. In DNA, the CDR3 is TGTGCCAGCAGCCGGGCGGCCTCTGGAAACACCATATATTTT.

V and J are TRBV9 and TRBJ1-6; 8 positions match TRBD1. Germline V lookup: CDR1 SGDLS, CDR2 YYNGEE. V was pared by 2 bases and J by 6 bases, with 4 bases of the junction left unmatched. The length of the CDR3 is 15 residues. The DNA for the CDR3 is TGTGCCAGCAGCGTGGGGGACAGGACTAATTCACCCCTCCACTTT. It codes for CASSVGDRTNSPLHF. Full variable domain (remainder filled in from reference TRBV9 and TRBJ1-6): DSGVTQTPKHLITATGQRVTLRCSPRSGDLSVYWYQQSLDQGLQFLIQYYNGEERAKGNILERFSAQQFPDLHSELNLSSLELGDSALYFCASSVGDRTNSPLHFGNGTRLTVT.

The chain uses TRBV14 and TRBJ2-3; 9 bases map to TRBD1. Losses at the gene ends were 2 bases for V and 1 base for J; bases not matched to a gene: 1. This CDR3 comprises 15 residues. Germline V gives CDR1 SGHDN, CDR2 FVKESK. The CDR3 DNA reads TGTGCCAGCAGCCAAAGGACAGGGGGCACAGATACGCAGTATTTT. This translates into CASSQRTGGTDTQYF.

This clone was observed a few times. V is TRBV10-1 and J is TRBJ2-7, with D uncertain. Trimming removed 2 bases at V and 4 bases at J, with 9 bases between. The germline V gene encodes CDR1 WNHNN and CDR2 SYGVQD (reference sequence). The CDR3 contains 13 residues. As DNA, the CDR3 is TGCGCCAGCAGTGAGAGGCAGGATTACGAGCAGTACTTC. Translating gives CASSERQDYEQYF.

This sequence joins TRBV11-2 and TRBJ2-3; possible D gene TRBD2, 6 bases. Trimming removed 1 base from V and 3 bases from J, with 14 bases in between. The CDR3 has 16 residues. Germline V gene sequence: CDR1 SGHAT, CDR2 FQNNGV. The chain's CDR3 is CASSLGAHGGTDTQYF. As DNA, the CDR3 is TGTGCCAGCAGCTTAGGGGCTCATGGGGGGACAGATACGCAGTATTTT.

The chain couples TRBV28 to TRBJ2-3; D is tentatively TRBD1 or TRBD2 (5 bases each). Trimming took off 5 bases at V and 2 bases at J, with 14 bases between the two ends. The CDR3 contains 15 residues. Per the germline V gene, CDR1 is MDHEN and CDR2 is SYDVKM. As DNA, the CDR3 is TGTGCCAGCAGTGCCGCCGGGACCCACACAGATACGCAGTATTTT. Translation: CASSAAGTHTDTQYF.

This chain uses TRBV6-5 with TRBJ2-3; TRBD2 aligns across 13 bases. Trimming removed 6 bases from V and 4 bases from J; junction bases left unmatched: 4. Germline CDR1 and CDR2: MNHEY and SVGAGI. The CDR3 spans 15 residues. CDR3 coding DNA: TGTGCCAGCAGCTCCGGACTAGCGGGAGCAGATACGCAGTATTTT. This gives the protein CASSSGLAGADTQYF.

Of note for this clone: Other DNA sequences in this sample translate to the same CDR3. The chain is built from TRBV4-3 and TRBJ2-7, with unresolved D. The CDR3 runs to 13 residues. The V gene's germline CDR1 is LGHNA and CDR2 YSLEER. Trimming left V 0 bases short and J 3 bases short, with 6 bases between. The CDR3 is CASSQDVSYEQYF. In nucleotides, the CDR3 is TGCGCCAGCAGCCAAGACGTAAGCTACGAGCAGTACTTC.

As for this clone: The same CDR3 arises from other DNA sequences in this sample as well. The rearrangement uses TRBV11-2 and TRBJ2-7; D not resolved. The germline V gene encodes CDR1 SGHAT and CDR2 FQNNGV. Deletions cut 0 bases from V and 1 base from J, with 4 bases between. The CDR3 is 13 amino acids. The CDR3 loop reads CASSLDSSYEQYF. The CDR3 coding sequence is TGTGCCAGCAGCTTAGATAGTTCCTACGAGCAGTACTTC.

Worth noting for this clone: The same CDR3 arises from other DNA sequences in this sample as well. This chain links TRBV10-3 with TRBJ2-6; 14 nucleotides align to TRBD2. The CDR3 spans 17 residues. The V segment lost 6 bases and the J segment 0 bases; nucleotides outside the gene matches: 1. Germline lookup yields CDR1 ENHRY and CDR2 SYGVKD. CDR3 nucleotide sequence: TGTGCCATCAGGGGACTAGCGGGGGACTCTGGGGCCAACGTCCTGACTTTC. Protein sequence: CAIRGLAGDSGANVLTF.

Comment on this clone: The same CDR3 also results from other DNA sequences found in this sample. The chain employs TRBV5-1 and TRBJ2-1; 7 positions agree with TRBD2. V lost 4 bases to trimming and J lost 4 bases; unmatched junction nucleotides: 8. This CDR3 has 15 residues. Germline CDR1 and CDR2: SGHRS and YFSETQ. The CDR3, as DNA: TGCGCCAGCAGCCTGCCAAGCGGGGATTACAATGAGCAGTTCTTC. This encodes CASSLPSGDYNEQFF.

The chain carries TRBV25-1 and TRBJ1-6; 10 bases fit TRBD1. CDR1 and CDR2 (germline): MGHDK, SYGVNS. J was trimmed by 6 bases and V by 6 bases; bases with no gene match: 5. The CDR3 covers 15 residues. CDR3 loop: CASRDRGGINSPLHF. CDR3 in DNA: TGTGCCAGCAGGGACAGGGGGGGGATTAATTCACCCCTCCACTTT. The whole variable domain, filled in from reference TRBV25-1 and TRBJ1-6, reads EADIYQTPRYLVIGTGKKITLECSQTMGHDKMYWYQQDPGMELHLIHYSYGVNSTEKGDLSSESTVSRIRTEHFPLTLESARPSHTSQYLCASRDRGGINSPLHFGNGTRLTVT.

The rearrangement uses TRBV11-2 and TRBJ2-7; maybe TRBD2 (5 bases). Trimming removed 4 bases at V and 3 bases at J, with 13 bases between. Germline loops: CDR1 SGHAT, CDR2 FQNNGV. The CDR3 sequence is 14 residues long. The CDR3 region has the DNA TGTGCCAGCAGCTCCTTTTTAACTAGCTACGAGCAGTACTTC. Amino acids: CASSSFLTSYEQYF.